One sample yielded the 21 T cell receptor beta chains listed below, sequenced in a study of blood T cell repertoires in COVID-19. Method: immunoSEQ multiplex PCR; TCRdb's copy keeps in-frame clones and lacks some. Of a few hundred thousand clones in the sample, about nine tenths are singletons; the top ten hold 2% to 3%. Sequencing used peripheral blood. The receptors shown here come from a man in his late teens or twenties with active or convalescent COVID-19.

This clone came up a few times. The chain joins TRBV7-2 to TRBJ2-1, with TRBD2 identical over 8 bases. After removal of 5 bases from V and 6 bases from J, the junction contained 6 bases not matched to a gene. The CDR3 is 14 residues long. Germline assignment: CDR1 SGHTA and CDR2 FQGNSA. CDR3 DNA sequence: TGTGCCAGCAGCCAAGCGGGGACTAGCAATGAGCAGTTCTTC. Translated, it gives CASSQAGTSNEQFF.

This chain links TRBV19 with TRBJ2-7, with 9 positions matching TRBD1. V was pared by 4 bases and J by 5 bases, with 3 bases of the junction left unmatched. CDR1 and CDR2 (germline): LNHDA, SQIVND (reference sequence). This CDR3 is 13 amino acids long. The CDR3: CASSNWDRDEQYF. DNA of the CDR3: TGTGCCAGTAGTAACTGGGACAGGGACGAGCAGTACTTC. Using reference TRBV19 and TRBJ2-7 for the parts outside the CDR3, the full variable domain is DGGITQSPKYLFRKEGQNVTLSCEQNLNHDAMYWYRQDPGQGLRLIYYSQIVNDFQKGDIAEGYSVSREKKESFPLTVTSAQKNPTAFYLCASSNWDRDEQYFGPGTRLTVT.

The V and J genes are TRBV18 and TRBJ2-3; 8 nucleotides line up with TRBD1. CDR3 size: 16 residues. Losses at the gene ends were 3 bases for V and 0 bases for J; bases not matched to a gene: 5. The germline V gene encodes CDR1 KGHSH and CDR2 LQKENI. The CDR3 DNA sequence: TGTGCCAGCTCACCCCGGGGACAGGCTAGCACAGATACGCAGTATTTT. It specifies CASSPRGQASTDTQYF. Full variable domain (rest looked up from reference TRBV18 and TRBJ2-3): NAGVMQNPRHLVRRRGQEARLRCSPMKGHSHVYWYRQLPEEGLKFMVYLQKENIIDESGMPKERFSAEFPKEGPSILRIQQVVRGDSAAYFCASSPRGQASTDTQYFGPGTRLTVL.

The chain couples TRBV18 to TRBJ2-5; 8 nucleotides match TRBD2. V gave up 6 bases and J gave up 5 bases; unmatched junction bases: 2. CDR3 length: 12 residues. CDR1 and CDR2 (germline): KGHSH, LQKENI. CDR3 sequence (DNA): TGTGCCAGCTCTAGCGGGAAGGAGACCCAGTACTTC. Translation gives CASSSGKETQYF. Filled out from reference TRBV18 and TRBJ2-5, the complete variable domain reads NAGVMQNPRHLVRRRGQEARLRCSPMKGHSHVYWYRQLPEEGLKFMVYLQKENIIDESGMPKERFSAEFPKEGPSILRIQQVVRGDSAAYFCASSSGKETQYFGPGTRLLVL.

The genes are TRBV4-3 and TRBJ1-6; 9 positions match TRBD1. Germline CDR1 LGHNA, CDR2 YSLEER. The length of the CDR3 is 15 residues. V shed 2 bases and J 6 bases; nucleotides not matched to a gene: 2. CDR3 sequence (DNA): TGCGCCAGCAGCCAAACAGGGGGCTTTAATTCACCCCTCCACTTT. Amino acid sequence: CASSQTGGFNSPLHF.

The chain combines TRBV28 with TRBJ1-1; 7 nucleotides line up with TRBD1. The V gene end was trimmed by 8 bases and the J gene end by 8 bases; junction bases not matched to a gene: 14. Germline V gives CDR1 MDHEN, CDR2 SYDVKM. This CDR3 contains 14 residues. The CDR3 loop is CASGTGSRGGEAFF. The CDR3 DNA is TGTGCCAGCGGGACGGGGAGTAGAGGGGGCGAAGCTTTCTTT.

In this sample, this clone turned up once. The chain carries TRBV6-1 and TRBJ2-5; D is possibly TRBD1 (6 bases). The CDR3 runs to 13 residues. Germline lookup yields CDR1 MNHNS and CDR2 SASEGT. V lost 6 bases and J 4 bases, leaving 12 bases between the germline ends. CDR3 in DNA: TGTGCCAGCAGCGGGACACCACCAGAGACCCAGTACTTC. Its protein product is CASSGTPPETQYF.

This chain links TRBV15 with TRBJ1-5, with no clear D. Germline CDR1 is LNHNV and CDR2 is YYDKDF (reference sequence). With 0 bases removed from V and 7 bases from J, the gap between germline ends came to 7 bases. CDR3 size: 13 residues. The CDR3 region is CATSRDSEQPQHF. Written as DNA, the CDR3 is TGTGCCACCAGCAGAGATTCGGAGCAGCCCCAGCATTTT.

This clone was recorded once. V gene TRBV7-8 combines with J gene TRBJ2-3; 7 nucleotides match TRBD2. V gave up 6 bases and J gave up 3 bases; unmatched junction bases: 3. Germline CDR1 reads SGHVS; CDR2 reads FQNEAQ. This CDR3 comprises 13 residues. The CDR3 nucleotides are TGTGCCAGCAGTTGGGAGGGGACAGATACGCAGTATTTT. This gives the protein CASSWEGTDTQYF.

The V gene is TRBV15, the J gene TRBJ2-3, with D tentatively TRBD2 (6 bases). Germline V lookup: CDR1 LNHNV, CDR2 YYDKDF (reference sequence). With 0 bases removed from V and 4 bases from J, the gap between germline ends came to 14 bases. The CDR3 length is 16 residues. In DNA, the CDR3 is TGTGCCACCAGCAGAGATCCCGCGGGGATGGCAGATACGCAGTATTTT. Translating gives CATSRDPAGMADTQYF.

The rearrangement joins TRBV18 to TRBJ1-1; D unresolved. The ends were cut back, 2 bases at V and 2 bases at J, with 9 bases in the middle. The V gene's germline CDR1 is KGHSH and CDR2 LQKENI. The CDR3 extends over 14 amino acids. The CDR3 coding sequence is TGTGCCAGCTCACCAGCCGCCAGAAACACTGAAGCTTTCTTT. This gives the protein CASSPAARNTEAFF.

This chain links TRBV20-1 with TRBJ1-1; 7 bases map to TRBD1. CDR1 is DFQATT, CDR2 SNEGSKA, per germline (reference sequence). The CDR3 is 12 residues long. V lost 3 bases and J lost 3; bases outside the gene matches: 1. In DNA, the CDR3 is TGCAGTGCTAGTGACAGGGACACTGAAGCTTTCTTT. It yields the protein CSASDRDTEAFF.

The chain uses TRBV28 and TRBJ1-5; no reliable D call. Germline loops: CDR1 MDHEN, CDR2 SYDVKM. V gave up 6 bases and J gave up 0 bases, with 15 bases separating them. The CDR3 has 16 amino acids. The CDR3: CASSPWGGNSNQPQHF. CDR3 sequence (DNA): TGTGCCAGCAGCCCCTGGGGAGGGAATAGCAATCAGCCCCAGCATTTT.

CDR3 bases: TGTGCCAGCAGTAGCCCCACCCGCGATTTTGGCGAGCAGTACTTC. It yields the protein CASSSPTRDFGEQYF. This chain uses TRBV28 with TRBJ2-7; D unresolved. V shed 5 bases and J shed 6 bases, with 20 bases lying between them. The CDR3 is 15 residues long. The germline V gene has CDR1 MDHEN and CDR2 SYDVKM.

As concerns this clone: The same CDR3 is also encoded by other DNA sequences in this sample. The chain joins TRBV7-2 to TRBJ2-3; D remains unclear. CDR1 is SGHTA and CDR2 is FQGNSA in the germline V gene. Trimming left V 3 bases short and J 2 bases short, with 3 bases between. The CDR3 sequence is 12 residues long. CDR3 bases: TGTGCCAGCAGCTTGTACACAGATACGCAGTATTTT. The encoded protein is CASSLYTDTQYF.

This chain links TRBV6-5 with TRBJ1-1; D perhaps matches TRBD1 (6 bases). Germline lookup yields CDR1 MNHEY and CDR2 SVGAGI. The CDR3 sequence is 14 residues long. V was cut by 7 bases and J by 6 bases, with 18 bases left in between. As DNA, the CDR3 is TGTGCCAGCATTGGGGGCGCGGGAGTGGCTGAAGCTTTCTTT. Its protein product is CASIGGAGVAEAFF.

The rearrangement uses TRBV5-4 and TRBJ2-2; 9 nucleotides agree with TRBD2. CDR3 length: 17 residues. V shed 4 bases, J shed 3 bases, and the junction held 10 bases outside the gene matches. CDR1 is SGHNT, CDR2 YYREEE, per germline (reference sequence). CDR3 sequence (DNA): TGTGCCAGCAGCGAAGGATGGGCTAGCGGGGACACCGGGGAGCTGTTTTTT. It encodes CASSEGWASGDTGELFF.

V usage is TRBV27 and J usage is TRBJ1-2; 8 bases map to TRBD1. J gave up 3 bases and V 6 bases, and 6 bases lay outside the gene matches. The CDR3 contains 14 residues. Germline assignment: CDR1 MNHEY and CDR2 SMNVEV (reference sequence). The CDR3 region is CASSHRTGHYGYTF. CDR3 in DNA: TGTGCCAGCAGCCACAGGACAGGGCACTATGGCTACACCTTC.

The chain joins TRBV20-1 to TRBJ2-5; no clear D gene. V shed 1 base and J shed 3 bases, with 3 bases lying between them. CDR3 length: 11 residues. Germline V lookup: CDR1 DFQATT, CDR2 SNEGSKA (reference sequence). CDR3 protein: CSARAEETQYF. In DNA, the CDR3 is TGCAGTGCTAGAGCGGAAGAGACCCAGTACTTC.

This chain links TRBV21-1 with TRBJ1-2; the table's D gene call, TRBD1, was not cross checked with the DNA. TRBV21-1 is termed a pseudogene. CDR3 length: 12 amino acids. The CDR3 loop is CASRQGNYGYTF. CDR3 in DNA: TGTGCCAGCAGGCAGGGGAACTATGGCTACACCTTC.

The CDR3 DNA reads TGTGCCAGCAGTTACGAAGTGGGCGCTAGCTTCAATGAGCAGTTCTTC. Encoded protein: CASSYEVGASFNEQFF. The chain joins TRBV6-5 to TRBJ2-1, with D possibly matching TRBD2 (5 bases). Per germline, CDR1 MNHEY and CDR2 SVGAGI. V was trimmed by 2 bases and J by 6 bases, leaving 17 bases between them. CDR3 size: 16 residues.